Each of the 3 T cell receptor beta chains below was sequenced from the same sample in a study of T cells in Graves' hyperthyroidism and ophthalmopathy. From RNA transcripts, TCR beta CDR3 regions were amplified. With the HTBI primer set, the TCR CDR3 went through a first round of RT-PCR. One entry per CDR3 protein, called by TCRdb with MiXCR from the multiplex PCR reads. Of approximately 740,000 distinct CDR3 sequences listed, about 14% are singletons. Sequencing used blood. These receptors originate from a woman aged 18 to 35 with Graves' hyperthyroidism.

This clonotype showed up many times. This sequence joins TRBV2 and TRBJ1-2; 9 positions match TRBD1. The germline V gene has CDR1 SNHLY and CDR2 FYNNEI. The CDR3 is 15 residues long. The ends lost 4 bases at V and 6 bases at J; junction bases unmatched: 9. CDR3 sequence: CASSGLSQGANGYTF. Written as DNA, the CDR3 is TGTGCCAGCAGTGGTTTATCACAGGGGGCAAATGGCTACACCTTC.

This clonotype was counted many times. The chain combines TRBV9 with TRBJ2-7, with TRBD2 identical over 10 bases. The J segment lost 2 bases and the V segment lost 3 bases, leaving 23 bases of the junction unmatched. Germline V gene lookup returns CDR1 SGDLS and CDR2 YYNGEE. The CDR3 sequence is 21 residues long. Here the CDR3 reads CASSGPSREAGGLPTPYEQYF. The CDR3 DNA sequence: TGTGCCAGCAGCGGCCCCTCGAGGGAAGCGGGAGGGCTCCCAACCCCCTACGAGCAGTACTTC. The variable domain in full, completed from reference TRBV9 and TRBJ2-7, reads DSGVTQTPKHLITATGQRVTLRCSPRSGDLSVYWYQQSLDQGLQFLIQYYNGEERAKGNILERFSAQQFPDLHSELNLSSLELGDSALYFCASSGPSREAGGLPTPYEQYFGPGTRLTVT.

This clonotype was detected a few times. The rearrangement joins TRBV6-5 to TRBJ1-3; D is uncertain. This CDR3 is 15 amino acids long. Germline V gene lookup returns CDR1 MNHEY and CDR2 SVGAGI. Trimming cost V 2 bases and J 0 bases, with 8 bases left between them. Here the CDR3 DNA reads TGTGCCAGCAGTTACGATCTGAGCTCTGGAAACACCATATATTTT. Translated, it gives CASSYDLSSGNTIYF.